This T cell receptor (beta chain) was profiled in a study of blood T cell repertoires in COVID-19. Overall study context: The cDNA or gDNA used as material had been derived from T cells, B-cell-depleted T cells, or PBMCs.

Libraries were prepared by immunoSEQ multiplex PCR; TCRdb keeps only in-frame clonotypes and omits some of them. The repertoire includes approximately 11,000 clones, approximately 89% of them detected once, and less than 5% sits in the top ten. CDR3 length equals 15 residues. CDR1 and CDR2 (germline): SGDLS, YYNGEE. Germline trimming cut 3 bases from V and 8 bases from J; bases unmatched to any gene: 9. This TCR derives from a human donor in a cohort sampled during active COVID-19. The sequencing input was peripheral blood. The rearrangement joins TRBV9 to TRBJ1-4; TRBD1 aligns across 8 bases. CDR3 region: CASSGDRQGREKLFF. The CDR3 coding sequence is TGTGCCAGCAGCGGGGACAGACAGGGGCGAGAAAAACTGTTTTTT.